Listed here are 24 T cell receptor beta chains from one sample, sequenced in a study of T cells in severe cutaneous drug reactions. Sequenced patients had Stevens-Johnson syndrome or toxic epidermal necrolysis caused by carbamazepine. TCR subtype-specific primers in iRepertoire multiplex PCR prepared libraries for bulk and single-cell sequencing. TCRdb re-called the multiplex PCR reads and gives one entry per CDR3 protein, without DNA. The sample spans thousands of distinct CDR3 sequences; the ten largest clones claim around 28%. The sample taken for sequencing was cells from a skin blister. These receptor sequences come from a human donor with a severe cutaneous adverse drug reaction.

This sequence joins TRBV6-5 and TRBJ1-1. There are 13 residues in the CDR3. Germline V CDR1 and CDR2: MNHEY, SVGAGI. The CDR3 is CASSYSGDPEAFF.

The rearrangement joins TRBV19 to TRBJ1-1; the TCRdb D gene call, TRBD1, has no DNA to confirm it. The CDR3 totals 14 residues. The germline CDR1 and CDR2 sequences are LNHDA and SQIVND (reference sequence). The CDR3: CASGGGTGYTEAFF.

The chain employs TRBV5-1 and TRBJ2-7. Germline CDR1 and CDR2: SGHRS and YFSETQ. The CDR3 spans 12 residues. This CDR3 is CASSSVAYEQYF.

This chain connects TRBV7-9 to TRBJ2-7; the D call of TRBD2 rests on TCRdb alone, since no DNA is present to check it. CDR1 and CDR2 (germline): SEHNR, FQNEAQ (reference sequence). The length of the CDR3 is 15 residues. The CDR3 sequence: CASSSLGGGVGEQYF.

Measured by frequency, this clonotype is medium-sized. This chain connects TRBV6-5 to TRBJ2-3; TCRdb reports TRBD2, a call that lacks DNA to check it against. The CDR3 totals 15 residues. Per the germline V gene, CDR1 is MNHEY and CDR2 is SVGAGI. The CDR3: CASRVGLASTDTQYF.

The rearrangement joins TRBV5-1 to TRBJ2-2. The CDR3 is 14 amino acids. Germline-derived CDR1 and CDR2 are SGHRS and YFSETQ. The CDR3 loop is CASSLVSRTGELFF. Full variable domain (outside the CDR3, taken from reference TRBV5-1 and TRBJ2-2): KAGVTQTPRYLIKTRGQQVTLSCSPISGHRSVSWYQQTPGQGLQFLFEYFSETQRNKGNFPGRFSGRQFSNSRSEMNVSTLELGDSALYLCASSLVSRTGELFFGEGSRLTVL.

The chain has TRBV6-2 or TRBV6-3 and TRBJ1-1; TCRdb picks TRBD1, but there is no DNA to check that call. Germline CDR1 reads MNHEY; CDR2 reads SVGEGT. CDR3 length: 14 amino acids. The CDR3 protein is CASTRTGGDTEAFF.

The genes are TRBV5-4 and TRBJ1-2. The CDR3 totals 13 residues. The germline gives CDR1 SGHNT, CDR2 YYREEE (reference sequence). CDR3 region: CASSFRGLSGYTF.

This chain connects TRBV7-9 to TRBJ2-7; the TCRdb call, TRBD1, lacks DNA for checking. From germline, CDR1 is SEHNR and CDR2 FQNEAQ (reference sequence). The CDR3 runs 15 residues. CDR3 region: CASSLVRQYGDEQYF. Based on the CDR3 plus reference TRBV7-9 and TRBJ2-7, the full variable domain is DTGVSQNPRHKITKRGQNVTFRCDPISEHNRLYWYRQTLGQGPEFLTYFQNEAQLEKSRLLSDRFSAERPKGSFSTLEIQRTEQGDSAMYLCASSLVRQYGDEQYFGPGTRLTVT.

The J gene is TRBJ2-1, the V gene TRBV20-1; TCRdb's D gene call, TRBD2, goes unchecked for lack of DNA. The V gene's germline CDR1 is DFQATT and CDR2 SNEGSKA (reference sequence). The CDR3 is 13 amino acids. The chain's CDR3 is CSARLAGVTEQFF.

This rearrangement joins TRBV18 to TRBJ2-1. The CDR3 extends over 12 amino acids. Germline CDR1 is KGHSH and CDR2 is LQKENI. CDR3 residues: CASSPFGGEQFF.

V and J are TRBV28 and TRBJ1-5. CDR3 length: 13 amino acids. Germline V gives CDR1 MDHEN, CDR2 SYDVKM. CDR3 protein: CASSFGEDQPQHF. The complete variable domain, with remaining parts taken from reference TRBV28 and TRBJ1-5, reads DVKVTQSSRYLVKRTGEKVFLECVQDMDHENMFWYRQDPGLGLRLIYFSYDVKMKEKGDIPEGYSVSREKKERFSLILESASTNQTSMYLCASSFGEDQPQHFGDGTRLSIL.

The chain couples TRBV4-2 to TRBJ1-1. CDR1 is LGHNA and CDR2 is YNFKEQ in the germline V gene. The CDR3 length is 14 residues. The CDR3 sequence is CASSQRDSATEAFF.

V and J are TRBV29-1 and TRBJ2-7; with no DNA, the TCRdb D assignment of TRBD2 cannot be verified. The germline CDR1 and CDR2 sequences are SQVTM and ANQGSEA. There are 15 residues in the CDR3. This CDR3 reads CSVEGLAGGSYEQYF.

The J gene is TRBJ2-1, the V gene TRBV27; TCRdb calls TRBD2, which cannot be checked without DNA. CDR3 length: 15 residues. The V gene's germline CDR1 is MNHEY and CDR2 SMNVEV (reference sequence). CDR3 amino acids: CASSPILATYNEQFF.

This chain links TRBV28 with TRBJ2-1; the D gene TCRdb calls, TRBD2, cannot be checked with no DNA. CDR3 length equals 16 residues. CDR1 and CDR2 (germline): MDHEN, SYDVKM. CDR3 region: CASSPGTISSYNEQFF.

This chain joins TRBV4-3 and TRBJ2-1; TCRdb's D call of TRBD2 is untestable without DNA. This CDR3 has 18 residues. The V gene's germline CDR1 is LGHNA and CDR2 YSLEER. The CDR3 sequence is CASSQFTAGGLMFYEQFF.

The rearrangement joins TRBV4-2 to TRBJ1-1. Germline loops: CDR1 LGHNA, CDR2 YNFKEQ. This CDR3 has 14 residues. CDR3 loop: CASSHEGVNTEAFF.

The gene calls are TRBV12-3 or TRBV12-4 and TRBJ1-2; lacking DNA, the TRBD1 call made by TCRdb goes unchecked. There are 12 residues in the CDR3. The CDR3 here is CASRTDSPLYTF.

The V call is TRBV6-5, the J call TRBJ2-3; there is no DNA to check the TCRdb D call of TRBD1. The CDR3 runs 19 residues. Germline V CDR1 and CDR2: MNHEY, SVGAGI. This CDR3 reads CASSYSGGGLSPSTDTQYF.

CDR3 protein: CASRLPGGEKNIQYF. The chain couples TRBV6-2 or TRBV6-3 to TRBJ2-4; TCRdb returns TRBD1, unconfirmable since there is no DNA. Germline V gene lookup returns CDR1 MNHEY and CDR2 SVGEGT. This CDR3 contains 15 residues.

The gene calls are TRBV14 and TRBJ1-2; TCRdb's assignment of TRBD1 cannot be checked, as there is no DNA. Germline assignment: CDR1 SGHDN and CDR2 FVKESK. The CDR3 contains 17 residues. The CDR3 here is CASSQDWRGSGGYGYTF.

The genes are TRBV7-6 and TRBJ2-2; TCRdb selects TRBD1, and the lack of DNA leaves this call unchecked. This CDR3 has 18 residues. Per the germline V gene, CDR1 is SGHVS and CDR2 is FNYEAQ. The CDR3 region is CASSFYTGQGKNTGELFF. Variable domain in full (rest from reference TRBV7-6 and TRBJ2-2): GAGVSQSPRYKVTKRGQDVALRCDPISGHVSLYWYRQALGQGPEFLTYFNYEAQQDKSGLPNDRFSAERPEGSISTLTIQRTEQRDSAMYRCASSFYTGQGKNTGELFFGEGSRLTVL.

This clonotype is called large (0.1 to 1%) based on its frequency. This sequence joins TRBV2 and TRBJ2-7. Germline V gene sequence: CDR1 SNHLY, CDR2 FYNNEI. This CDR3 is built from 14 residues. CDR3 residues: CASIRTEDDYEQYF.